This TCR beta chain was obtained from a study of blood T cell repertoires in COVID-19. V was cut by 5 bases and J by 3 bases, with 11 bases left in between. CDR3 size: 13 residues. The V gene's germline CDR1 is LNHDA and CDR2 SQIVND (reference sequence). Profiling relied on immunoSEQ multiplex PCR, and the TCRdb table lists in-frame clones only, not all of them. Among 450,000 or so clones listed, around nine tenths were seen once. The specimen was peripheral blood. The rearrangement joins TRBV19 to TRBJ2-7; D is perhaps TRBD1 (6 bases). The sequence was obtained from a man between 18 and 35 years old with COVID-19, enrolled during active disease. CDR3 protein: CASSPGQNYEQYF. CDR3 nucleotides: TGTGCCAGTAGTCCGGGACAAAACTACGAGCAGTACTTC.